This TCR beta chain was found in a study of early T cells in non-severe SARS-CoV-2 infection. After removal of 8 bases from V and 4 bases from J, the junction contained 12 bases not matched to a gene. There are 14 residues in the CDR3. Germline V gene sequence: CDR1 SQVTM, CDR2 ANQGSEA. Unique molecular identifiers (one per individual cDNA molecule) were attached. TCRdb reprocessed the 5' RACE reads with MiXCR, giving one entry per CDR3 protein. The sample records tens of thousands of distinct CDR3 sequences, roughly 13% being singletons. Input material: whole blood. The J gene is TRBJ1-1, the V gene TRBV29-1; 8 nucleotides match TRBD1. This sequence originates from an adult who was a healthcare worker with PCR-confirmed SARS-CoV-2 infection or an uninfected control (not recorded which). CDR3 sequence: CSINTGGSGTEAFF. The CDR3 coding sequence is TGCAGCATCAATACAGGGGGTTCTGGCACTGAAGCTTTCTTT.